Reported below is one T cell receptor (beta chain). Its antigen is not identified. These data come from a study of Ad26.COV2.S vaccination and SARS-CoV-2 variants. Overall study findings and caveats: Quantification of TCR breadth and depth may have yielded underestimates of total T cell responses. There was reportedly substantial breadth in spike-specific CD8+ and CD4+ T cell responses after vaccination. Placebo recipients had lower spike-specific TCR breadth than vaccine recipients.

Produced via immunoSEQ multiplex PCR; TCRdb's table is partial and in-frame only. The sample has fewer than 500,000 clones; 90% are singletons. As for treatment: 15 to 20 received Ad26.COV2.S at low or high dose, single or two shots; several received placebo; per-sample allocation not given. Sampling was done on day 63 after the first vaccine or placebo injection. Donation came from an adult in Boston who was aged 18-55 years. The germline CDR1 and CDR2 sequences are MNHNS and SASEGT. The V gene lost 0 bases and the J gene lost 10 bases, with 18 bases spanning the gap. The CDR3 is 15 amino acids. The chain is built from TRBV6-1 and TRBJ1-2; D is ambiguous. The sample in question was peripheral blood, obtained in a trial of Ad26.COV2.S vaccine versus placebo. This TCR was sampled from a person between 18 and 60 years old who received the Ad26.COV2.S COVID-19 vaccine or a placebo. CDR3: CASSEAKRTGRDYTF. CDR3 nucleotide sequence: TGTGCCAGCAGTGAAGCGAAGAGAACCGGGCGGGACTACACCTTC.